This T cell receptor beta chain comes out of a study of blood T cell repertoires in COVID-19. V was clipped by 4 bases and J by 1 base, with 18 bases between them. This CDR3 is built from 17 residues. Germline V gene data show CDR1 as SGHKS and CDR2 as YYEKEE (reference sequence). This table comes from immunoSEQ multiplex PCR, and its TCRdb copy is limited to in-frame clones, with some not included. The table lists roughly 250,000 clones, around 80% of them singletons. The clonotype was recovered from a human donor in a cohort sampled during active COVID-19. Sequenced input: peripheral blood. The chain carries TRBV5-5 and TRBJ2-1; possible D gene TRBD1, 5 bases. CDR3 residues: CASSPLRQSSSYNEQFF. DNA of the CDR3: TGTGCCAGCAGCCCGCTTCGACAGAGTTCGTCCTACAATGAGCAGTTCTTC.